The rows below give T cell receptor beta chains drawn from one sample of a study of blood T cell repertoires in COVID-19. The protocol was immunoSEQ multiplex PCR, while the TCRdb copy is restricted to in-frame clones and leaves out a portion. The repertoire holds roughly 82,000 clones, with around 80% as singletons. What was sequenced was peripheral blood. These receptor sequences come from a man in his sixties with acute or convalescent COVID-19. The CDR3 runs from the conserved cysteine through the conserved F or W. The D gene is left open where the match is weak. Only some rows state a clone size, as once, few, many or a class for expanded clones.

J gene	CDR3 length	clone size	D gene	V gene	CDR3 protein	CDR3 DNA
TRBJ1-3	13	NA	NA	TRBV12-5	CASGWGVGNTIYF	TGTGCTAGTGGTTGGGGGGTTGGAAACACCATATATTTT
TRBJ2-3	14	NA	NA	TRBV6-5	CASSYGTNPGTQYF	TGTGCCAGCAGTTACGGGACAAACCCGGGGACGCAGTATTTT
TRBJ2-1	15	few	TRBD1	TRBV5-4	CASSRTGFGGLPQFF	TGTGCCAGCAGCCGGACAGGGTTTGGTGGGTTACCTCAGTTCTTC
TRBJ1-3	15	NA	TRBD1	TRBV3-1/TRBV3-2	CASSVDRRSGNTIYF	TGTGCCAGCAGCGTGGACAGGCGCTCTGGAAACACCATATATTTT
TRBJ2-7	13	NA	NA	TRBV5-1	CASSLLGSYEQYF	TGCGCCAGCAGCTTGCTGGGCAGCTACGAGCAGTACTTC
TRBJ2-2	12	NA	NA	TRBV11-2	CASTLFPGELFF	TGTGCCAGCACCCTGTTCCCCGGGGAGCTGTTTTTT
TRBJ2-5	17	NA	NA	TRBV5-4	CASSLSLGTMYQETQYF	TGTGCCAGCAGCTTGTCCCTAGGGACAATGTACCAAGAGACCCAGTACTTC
TRBJ2-2	16	NA	NA	TRBV7-2	CASSPIPGSITGELFF	TGTGCCAGCAGCCCGATCCCCGGGTCGATCACCGGGGAGCTGTTTTTT
TRBJ1-2	18	NA	TRBD1	TRBV19	CASSISGTGGAVNYGYTF	TGTGCCAGTAGCATCTCCGGGACAGGGGGCGCGGTTAACTATGGCTACACCTTC
TRBJ1-2	16	NA	TRBD1	TRBV4-3	CASSQDLGTGDYGYTF	TGCGCCAGCAGCCAAGACCTTGGGACAGGGGACTATGGCTACACCTTC
TRBJ2-3	15	NA	NA	TRBV7-8	CASSLQAGRTDTQYF	TGTGCCAGCAGCTTACAGGCGGGGCGCACAGATACGCAGTATTTT
TRBJ2-1	15	NA	TRBD2	TRBV3-1/TRBV3-2	CASSLGLAIRNEQFF	TGTGCCAGCAGCCTTGGACTAGCGATACGAAATGAGCAGTTCTTC
TRBJ2-3	14	NA	NA	TRBV6-1	CASRPGGAADTQYF	TGTGCCAGCAGGCCCGGAGGGGCGGCAGATACGCAGTATTTT
TRBJ2-5	15	NA	TRBD1	TRBV6-5	CASSYQPGGEETQYF	TGTGCCAGCAGTTACCAGCCAGGGGGCGAAGAGACCCAGTACTTC
TRBJ1-2	12	NA	NA	TRBV27	CASSPRGGGYTF	TGTGCCAGCAGTCCGAGGGGAGGGGGCTACACCTTC
TRBJ2-3	15	NA	NA	TRBV15	CATSVREPGTDTQYF	TGTGCCACCAGCGTACGGGAGCCAGGAACAGATACGCAGTATTTT
TRBJ2-3	12	NA	NA	TRBV28	CASNSGADTQYF	TGTGCCAGCAATTCAGGGGCAGATACGCAGTATTTT
TRBJ1-5	13	NA	TRBD1	TRBV27	CASRWGQNQPQHF	TGTGCCAGCAGGTGGGGACAGAATCAGCCCCAGCATTTT
TRBJ2-5	15	NA	TRBD2	TRBV6-2/TRBV6-3	CASSYGGRAGETQYF	TGTGCCAGCAGTTATGGCGGGAGGGCCGGGGAGACCCAGTACTTC
TRBJ1-3	16	NA	NA	TRBV21-1	CASSKGGRRRGNTIYF	TGTGCCAGCAGCAAAGGAGGGCGGCGCCGGGGGAACACCATATATTTT
TRBJ1-2	14	NA	NA	TRBV6-5	CASNLRGGGLGYTF	TGTGCCAGCAACCTAAGGGGAGGGGGGCTTGGCTACACCTTC
TRBJ1-5	15	few	NA	TRBV4-3	CASSQGLGQNQPQHF	TGCGCCAGCAGCCAAGGATTGGGACAAAATCAGCCCCAGCATTTT
TRBJ1-1	13	NA	NA	TRBV11-3	CASSFRGNTEAFF	TGTGCCAGCAGCTTCAGGGGTAACACTGAAGCTTTCTTT
TRBJ1-2	13	NA	TRBD1	TRBV30	CAWSEGTVNGYTF	TGTGCCTGGAGCGAAGGGACAGTGAATGGCTACACCTTC
TRBJ2-7	15	NA	NA	TRBV4-1	CASSVPGTAGYEQYF	TGCGCCAGCAGCGTCCCCGGGACAGCGGGTTACGAGCAGTACTTC
TRBJ1-5	14	NA	NA	TRBV4-3	CASSQDGGSQPQHF	TGCGCCAGCAGCCAAGATGGGGGGAGCCAGCCCCAGCATTTT
TRBJ2-1	13	NA	TRBD2	TRBV12-3/TRBV12-4	CASKRGGHDEQFF	TGTGCCAGCAAGCGGGGGGGTCACGATGAGCAGTTCTTC
TRBJ1-1	15	NA	NA	TRBV19	CASSPQGGRETEAFF	TGTGCCAGTAGTCCTCAGGGAGGGAGAGAAACTGAAGCTTTCTTT
TRBJ2-3	16	NA	TRBD2	TRBV6-2/TRBV6-3	CASSYNLAGGQDTQYF	TGTGCCAGCAGTTACAATCTAGCGGGGGGGCAAGATACGCAGTATTTT
TRBJ2-7	13	many	TRBD2	TRBV12-3/TRBV12-4	CASSFSGSYEQYF	TGTGCCAGCAGTTTTAGCGGGAGCTACGAGCAGTACTTC
TRBJ2-7	15	NA	TRBD1	TRBV6-2/TRBV6-3	CASSPRPGTGIEQYF	TGTGCCAGCAGTCCCCGTCCCGGGACAGGGATCGAGCAGTACTTC
TRBJ2-7	14	NA	TRBD2	TRBV18	CASSPTSGGIEQYF	TGTGCCAGCTCACCAACTAGCGGGGGAATCGAGCAGTACTTC
TRBJ1-5	15	NA	NA	TRBV2	CASTLEGAPNQPQHF	TGTGCCAGCACTCTAGAGGGTGCCCCCAATCAGCCCCAGCATTTT
TRBJ1-5	15	NA	TRBD1	TRBV2	CASSEQGASNQPQHF	TGTGCCAGCAGTGAACAGGGGGCTAGCAATCAGCCCCAGCATTTT
TRBJ2-7	11	NA	NA	TRBV7-9	CASSRGYEQYF	TGTGCCAGCAGTCGAGGTTACGAGCAGTACTTC
TRBJ1-1	16	NA	TRBD1	TRBV6-2/TRBV6-3	CASSYGAGGMNTEAFF	TGTGCCAGCAGTTACGGGGCAGGGGGCATGAACACTGAAGCTTTCTTT
TRBJ2-7	14	NA	TRBD2	TRBV3-1/TRBV3-2	CASSLAGGANEQYF	TGTGCCAGCAGCCTCGCGGGGGGGGCGAACGAGCAGTACTTC
TRBJ2-5	15	NA	TRBD2	TRBV7-7	CASSWGLAGDGTQYF	TGTGCTAGCAGCTGGGGACTAGCGGGAGACGGGACCCAGTACTTC
TRBJ2-7	15	NA	TRBD1	TRBV7-9	CASSLTSSGGFEQYF	TGTGCCAGCAGCTTAACGTCGTCAGGGGGATTCGAGCAGTACTTC
TRBJ2-3	18	NA	NA	TRBV5-1	CASRSTQTRATILDTQYF	TGCGCCAGCAGATCAACTCAAACCAGGGCCACAATTTTGGATACGCAGTATTTT
TRBJ2-2	16	NA	TRBD1	TRBV5-5	CASSSPGTGTTGELFF	TGTGCCAGCAGCTCCCCCGGGACAGGGACCACCGGGGAGCTGTTTTTT